This T cell receptor beta chain stems from a study of T cell responses to AZD1222 COVID-19 vaccine. Study as a whole: Pooling covered second doses at about 4 or about 12 weeks.

Libraries were prepared by immunoSEQ multiplex PCR; TCRdb keeps only in-frame clonotypes and omits some of them. Of some 200,000 clones in the sample, approximately 93% are singletons; the top ten hold around 3.8%. Comment on this clone: Antigen: not known.

Study results and caveats: Repertoire sampling happened only post peak T cell response.

This specimen was peripheral blood, taken on day 0 of AZD1222 vaccination. This sequence was found in an adult in good health.

In DNA, the CDR3 is TGTGCCAGCAGTCGGGGAGTTGGGACTAATGAAAAACTGTTTTTT. The encoded protein is CASSRGVGTNEKLFF. The chain links TRBV6-5 to TRBJ1-4; D is unresolved. Germline assignment: CDR1 MNHEY and CDR2 SVGAGI. Deletions cut 5 bases from V and 2 bases from J, with 12 bases between. The CDR3 covers 15 residues.